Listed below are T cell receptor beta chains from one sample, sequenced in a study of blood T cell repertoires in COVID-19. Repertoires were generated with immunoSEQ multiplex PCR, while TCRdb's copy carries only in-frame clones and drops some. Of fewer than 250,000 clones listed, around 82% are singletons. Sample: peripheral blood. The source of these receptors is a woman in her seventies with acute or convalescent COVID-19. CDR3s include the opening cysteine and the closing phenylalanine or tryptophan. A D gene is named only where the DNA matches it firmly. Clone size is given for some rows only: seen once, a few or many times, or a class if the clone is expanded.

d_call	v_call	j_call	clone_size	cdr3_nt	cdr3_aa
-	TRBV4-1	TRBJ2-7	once	TGCGCCAGCAGCCATGTCCAGGGCACCTACGAGCAGTACTTC	CASSHVQGTYEQYF
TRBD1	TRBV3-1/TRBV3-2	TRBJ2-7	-	TGTGCCAGCAGCCACAGGACAGGCCACTACGAGCAGTACTTC	CASSHRTGHYEQYF
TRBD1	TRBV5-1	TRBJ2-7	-	TGCGCCAGCAGCTTGAGACAGGGTGACGAGCAGTACTTC	CASSLRQGDEQYF
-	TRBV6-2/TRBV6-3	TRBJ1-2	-	TGTGCCAGCAGTTACCTCCAGGGCGGCTATGGCTACACCTTC	CASSYLQGGYGYTF
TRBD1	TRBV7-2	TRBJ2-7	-	TGTGCCAGCAGCCTCAAGACAGGGGAGTTCGGGGCCATCTTTTACGAGCAGTACTTC	CASSLKTGEFGAIFYEQYF
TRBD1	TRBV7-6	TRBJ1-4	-	TGTGCCAGCAGCTCCCGGGACAGGGGACCTACTAATGAAAAACTGTTTTTT	CASSSRDRGPTNEKLFF
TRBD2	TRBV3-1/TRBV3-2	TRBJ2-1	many	TGTGCCAGCAGCCAAGAGACTAGCGGGTACAATGAGCAGTTCTTC	CASSQETSGYNEQFF
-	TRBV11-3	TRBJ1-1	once	TGTGCCAGCAGCTTTCCCCCCAGGGAAACTGAAGCTTTCTTT	CASSFPPRETEAFF
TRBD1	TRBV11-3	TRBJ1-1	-	TGTGCCAGCAGCTCACAGGGGCACACTGAAGCTTTCTTT	CASSSQGHTEAFF
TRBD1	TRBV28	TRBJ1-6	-	TGTGCCAGCAGCATCAGGTCGGGACAGAATTCACCCCTCCACTTT	CASSIRSGQNSPLHF
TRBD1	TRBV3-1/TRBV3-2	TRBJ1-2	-	TGTGCCAGCAGCCAGATCTCGGGACAGGGCCCTCCTGGCTACACCTTC	CASSQISGQGPPGYTF
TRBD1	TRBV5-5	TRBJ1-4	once	TGTGCCAGCAGCTTGCTGGGCAGGGGGCGCGGGGAAAAACTGTTTTTT	CASSLLGRGRGEKLFF
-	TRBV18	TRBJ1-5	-	TGTGCCAGCTCACCGGGCAGTAGCAATCAGCCCCAGCATTTT	CASSPGSSNQPQHF
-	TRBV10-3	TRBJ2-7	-	TGTGCCATCCGAAAGCTCTCCTACGAGCAGTACTTC	CAIRKLSYEQYF
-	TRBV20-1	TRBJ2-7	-	TGCAGCCGACAGAGGACCCACGAGCAGTACTTC	CSRQRTHEQYF
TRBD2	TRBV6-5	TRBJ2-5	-	TGTGCCAGCAGTATTAGCGGGGGGCGGGAGACCCAGTACTTC	CASSISGGRETQYF
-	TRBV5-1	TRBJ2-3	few	TGCGCCAGCAGCCCAGGGCTAGGCCAGGGTGGATCAGATACGCAGTATTTT	CASSPGLGQGGSDTQYF
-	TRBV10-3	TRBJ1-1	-	TGTGCCTCCACGGACAGGAACACTGAAGCTTTCTTT	CASTDRNTEAFF
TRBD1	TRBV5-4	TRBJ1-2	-	TGTGCCAGCAGCTTGTTTAATCTACAGGGGCGAGGTAACTATGGCTACACCTTC	CASSLFNLQGRGNYGYTF
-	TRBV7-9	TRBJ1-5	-	TGTGCCAGCAGCCCCGGGGGGCAGGGTCAGCCCCAGCATTTT	CASSPGGQGQPQHF
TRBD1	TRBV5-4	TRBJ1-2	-	TGTGCCAGCACCAGCCAGGGGGTGTCTGGCTACACCTTC	CASTSQGVSGYTF
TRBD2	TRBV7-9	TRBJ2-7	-	TGTGCCAGCAGCTTTCTAGCGGGGCGCTCCTACGAGCAGTACTTC	CASSFLAGRSYEQYF
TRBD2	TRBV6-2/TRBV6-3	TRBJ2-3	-	TGTGCCAGCAGTTTGACTAGCCCCTACACAGATACGCAGTATTTT	CASSLTSPYTDTQYF
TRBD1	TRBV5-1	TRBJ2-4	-	TGCGCCAGCAGCTTGGAAGGGGGCGGAAACATTCAGTACTTC	CASSLEGGGNIQYF
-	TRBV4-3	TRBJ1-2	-	TGCGCCAGCAGCCAAAGCGGCGGTTATGGCTACACCTTC	CASSQSGGYGYTF
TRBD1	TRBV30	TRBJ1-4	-	TGTGCCTGGAGTGGAGACAGGGAGAATGAAAAACTGTTTTTT	CAWSGDRENEKLFF
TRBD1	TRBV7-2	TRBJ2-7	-	TGTGCCAGCAGGATTACAGGGGGCAGAGAATTCTACGAGCAGTACTTC	CASRITGGREFYEQYF
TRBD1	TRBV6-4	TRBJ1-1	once	TGTGCCAGCAGTCCCCAGGGGGCCACACCGAACACTGAAGCTTTCTTT	CASSPQGATPNTEAFF
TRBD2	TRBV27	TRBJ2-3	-	TGTGCCAGCAGTTTTCTAGCGGGAGATACAGATACGCAGTATTTT	CASSFLAGDTDTQYF
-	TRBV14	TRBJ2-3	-	TGTGCCAGCAGCCAAAATCTAAACCCCCCTACGCAGTATTTT	CASSQNLNPPTQYF
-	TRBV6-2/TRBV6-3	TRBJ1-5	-	TGTGCCAGCAGTTACCGGGGTGCGCATCAGCCCCAGCATTTT	CASSYRGAHQPQHF
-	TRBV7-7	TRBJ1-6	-	TGTGCTAGCAGCTACGACAGGAATTCACCCCTCCACTTT	CASSYDRNSPLHF
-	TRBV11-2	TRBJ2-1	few	TGTGCCAGCAGCTCCGGGGTTGAGCAGTTCTTC	CASSSGVEQFF
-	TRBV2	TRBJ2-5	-	TGTGCCAGCAGGGGGACTTCAATGGGGGAGACCCAGTACTTC	CASRGTSMGETQYF
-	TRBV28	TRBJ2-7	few	TGTGCCAGCGGGACATTCACCTACGAGCAGTACTTC	CASGTFTYEQYF
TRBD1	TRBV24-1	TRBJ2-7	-	TGTGCCACCAGTGATTGGGACAGCCCCGGCAAGCAGTACTTC	CATSDWDSPGKQYF
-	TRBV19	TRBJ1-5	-	TGTGCCAGTAGGGGGGCCTTCAATCAGCCCCAGCATTTT	CASRGAFNQPQHF
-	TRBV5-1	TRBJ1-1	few	TGCGCCAGCAGCTTGAATCCCTCAGGCGCCAACACTGAAGCTTTCTTT	CASSLNPSGANTEAFF
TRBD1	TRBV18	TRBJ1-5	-	TGTGCCAGCTCGGAAACAGGGGGCAAGGAGCCCCAGCATTTT	CASSETGGKEPQHF
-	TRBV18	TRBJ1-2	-	TGTGCCAGCTCCCCCTTGGCGGAAGCTGAAGGCTACACCTTC	CASSPLAEAEGYTF
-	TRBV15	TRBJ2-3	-	TGTGCCACCAGCAGAGAGACGGGATCGACCACAGATACGCAGTATTTT	CATSRETGSTTDTQYF
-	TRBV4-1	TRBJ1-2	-	TGCGCCAGCAGCCTACTCCGGGAGGGCCATGTGGGCTACACCTTC	CASSLLREGHVGYTF
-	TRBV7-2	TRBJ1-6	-	TGTGCCAGCAGCTTAGTTATTACGGGAAGGGTCCTCCACTTT	CASSLVITGRVLHF
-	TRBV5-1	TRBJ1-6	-	TGCGCCAGCAGCTTGGATGTAGGGAGCTCCTATAATTCACCCCTCCACTTT	CASSLDVGSSYNSPLHF
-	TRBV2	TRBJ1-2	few	TGTGCCGGGTCCCCACGGGAGGTCTACGTGTATGGCTACACCTTC	CAGSPREVYVYGYTF
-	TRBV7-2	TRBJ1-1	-	TGTGCCAGCAAGATCAGGTCAGGTGAAGCTTTCTTT	CASKIRSGEAFF
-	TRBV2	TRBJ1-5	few	TGTGCCAGCAGTGAAGCAGGGGATAGCAATCAGCCCCAGCATTTT	CASSEAGDSNQPQHF
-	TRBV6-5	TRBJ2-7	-	TGTGCCAGTTCCTCTCCCGTATCTACCTACGAGCAGTACTTC	CASSSPVSTYEQYF